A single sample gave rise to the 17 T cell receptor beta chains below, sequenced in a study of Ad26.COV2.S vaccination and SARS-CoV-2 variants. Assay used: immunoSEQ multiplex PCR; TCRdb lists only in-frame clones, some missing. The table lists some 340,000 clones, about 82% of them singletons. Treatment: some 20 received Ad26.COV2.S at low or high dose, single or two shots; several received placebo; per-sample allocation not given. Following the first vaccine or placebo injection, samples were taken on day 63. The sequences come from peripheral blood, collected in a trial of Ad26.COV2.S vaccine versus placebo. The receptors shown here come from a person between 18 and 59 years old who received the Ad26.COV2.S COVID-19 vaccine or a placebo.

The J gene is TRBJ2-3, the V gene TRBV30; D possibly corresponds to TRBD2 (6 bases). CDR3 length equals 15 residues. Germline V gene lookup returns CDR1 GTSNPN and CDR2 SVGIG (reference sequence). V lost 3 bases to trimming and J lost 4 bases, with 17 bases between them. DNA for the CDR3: TGTGCCTGGAGGCGGGATTTAGGCGGCTCAGATACGCAGTATTTT. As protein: CAWRRDLGGSDTQYF.

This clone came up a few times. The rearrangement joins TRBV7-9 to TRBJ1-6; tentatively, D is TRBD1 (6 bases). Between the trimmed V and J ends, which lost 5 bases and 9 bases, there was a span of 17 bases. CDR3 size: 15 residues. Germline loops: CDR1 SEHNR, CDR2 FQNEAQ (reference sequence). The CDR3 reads CASSADPGVGSPLHF. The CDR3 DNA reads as TGTGCCAGCAGCGCCGATCCAGGGGTGGGTTCACCCCTCCACTTT. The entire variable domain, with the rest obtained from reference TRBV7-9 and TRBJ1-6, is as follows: DTGVSQNPRHKITKRGQNVTFRCDPISEHNRLYWYRQTLGQGPEFLTYFQNEAQLEKSRLLSDRFSAERPKGSFSTLEIQRTEQGDSAMYLCASSADPGVGSPLHFGNGTRLTVT.

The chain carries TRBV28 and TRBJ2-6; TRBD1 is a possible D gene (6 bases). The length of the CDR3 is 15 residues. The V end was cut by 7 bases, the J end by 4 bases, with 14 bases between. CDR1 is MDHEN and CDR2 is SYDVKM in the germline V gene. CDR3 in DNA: TGTGCCAGCACCAATTTGGGGGCCGGGGCCAACGTCCTGACTTTC. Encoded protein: CASTNLGAGANVLTF.

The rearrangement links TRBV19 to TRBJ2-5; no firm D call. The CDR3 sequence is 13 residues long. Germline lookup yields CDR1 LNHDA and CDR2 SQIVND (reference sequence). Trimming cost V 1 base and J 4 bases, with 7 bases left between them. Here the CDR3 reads CASSIAVGETQYF. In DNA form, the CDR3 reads TGTGCCAGTAGTATAGCCGTGGGAGAGACCCAGTACTTC.

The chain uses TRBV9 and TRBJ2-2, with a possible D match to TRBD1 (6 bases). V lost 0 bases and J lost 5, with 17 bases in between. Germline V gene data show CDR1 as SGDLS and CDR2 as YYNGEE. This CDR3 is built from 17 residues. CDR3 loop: CASSVVTVEQGTGELFF. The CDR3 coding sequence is TGTGCCAGCAGCGTAGTAACGGTGGAACAGGGTACCGGGGAGCTGTTTTTT.

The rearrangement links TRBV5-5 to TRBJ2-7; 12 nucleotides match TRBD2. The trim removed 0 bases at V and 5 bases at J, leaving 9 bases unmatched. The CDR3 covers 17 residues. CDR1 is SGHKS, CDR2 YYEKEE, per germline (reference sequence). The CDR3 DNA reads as TGTGCCAGCAGCTTGGCCCCTAGGACTAGCGGGGCTCACGAGCAGTACTTC. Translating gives CASSLAPRTSGAHEQYF.

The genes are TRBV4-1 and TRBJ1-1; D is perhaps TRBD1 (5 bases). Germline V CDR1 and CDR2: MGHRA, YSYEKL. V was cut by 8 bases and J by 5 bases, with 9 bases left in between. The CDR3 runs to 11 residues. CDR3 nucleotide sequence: TGCGCCAGCGCCCGGGGGACTGAAGCTTTCTTT. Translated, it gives CASARGTEAFF.

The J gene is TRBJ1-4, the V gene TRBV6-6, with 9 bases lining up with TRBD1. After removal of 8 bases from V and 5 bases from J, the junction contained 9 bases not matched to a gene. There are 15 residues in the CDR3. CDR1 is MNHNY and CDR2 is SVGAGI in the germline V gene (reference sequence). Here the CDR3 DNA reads TGTGCCAGCCGTCACCACGGGACAGGGAATGAAAAACTGTTTTTT. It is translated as CASRHHGTGNEKLFF.

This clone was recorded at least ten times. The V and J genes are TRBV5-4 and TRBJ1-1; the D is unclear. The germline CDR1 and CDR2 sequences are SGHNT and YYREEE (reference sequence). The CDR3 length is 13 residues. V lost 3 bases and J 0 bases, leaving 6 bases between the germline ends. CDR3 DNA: TGTGCCAGCAGCTATGGGGTGAACACTGAAGCTTTCTTT. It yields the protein CASSYGVNTEAFF.

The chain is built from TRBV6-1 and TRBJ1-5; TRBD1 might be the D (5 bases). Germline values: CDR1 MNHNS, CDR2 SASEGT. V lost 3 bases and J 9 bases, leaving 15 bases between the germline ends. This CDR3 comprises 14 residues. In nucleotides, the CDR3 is TGTGCCAGCAGTGATAACGGAGGGGATCGGCCCCAGCATTTT. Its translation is CASSDNGGDRPQHF.

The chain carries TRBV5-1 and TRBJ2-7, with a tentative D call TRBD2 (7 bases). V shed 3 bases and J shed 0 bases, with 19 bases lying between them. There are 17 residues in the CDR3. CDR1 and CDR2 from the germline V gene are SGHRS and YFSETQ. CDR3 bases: TGCGCCAGCAGCTACCTCCTGGGGGGGCGAGGCTCCTACGAGCAGTACTTC. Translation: CASSYLLGGRGSYEQYF.

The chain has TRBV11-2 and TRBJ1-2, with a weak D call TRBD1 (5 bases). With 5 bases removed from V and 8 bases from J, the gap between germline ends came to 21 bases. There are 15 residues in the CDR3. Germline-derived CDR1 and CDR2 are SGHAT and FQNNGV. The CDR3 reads CASSRRSVPGLGYTF. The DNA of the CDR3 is TGTGCCAGCAGCCGAAGAAGCGTCCCGGGACTGGGCTACACCTTC.

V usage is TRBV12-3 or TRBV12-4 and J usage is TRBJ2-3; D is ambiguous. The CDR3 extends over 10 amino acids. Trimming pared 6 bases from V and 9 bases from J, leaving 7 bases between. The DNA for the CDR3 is TGTGCCAGCAGGGCGTGGACGCAGTATTTT. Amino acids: CASRAWTQYF.

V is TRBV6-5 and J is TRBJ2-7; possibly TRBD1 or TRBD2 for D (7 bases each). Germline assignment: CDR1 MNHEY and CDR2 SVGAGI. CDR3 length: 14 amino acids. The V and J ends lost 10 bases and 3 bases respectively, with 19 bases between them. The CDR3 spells CATTSGGQYYEQYF. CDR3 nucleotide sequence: TGTGCCACCACCTCGGGGGGACAGTACTACGAGCAGTACTTC.

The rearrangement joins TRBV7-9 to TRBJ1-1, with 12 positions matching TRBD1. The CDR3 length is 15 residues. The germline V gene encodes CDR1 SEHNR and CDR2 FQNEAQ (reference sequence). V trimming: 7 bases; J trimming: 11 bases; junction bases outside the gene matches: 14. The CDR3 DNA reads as TGTGCCAGCACCGATACGGGACAGGGGGCAGTCGGGGCTTTCTTT. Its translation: CASTDTGQGAVGAFF. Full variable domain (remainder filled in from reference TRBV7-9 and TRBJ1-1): DTGVSQNPRHKITKRGQNVTFRCDPISEHNRLYWYRQTLGQGPEFLTYFQNEAQLEKSRLLSDRFSAERPKGSFSTLEIQRTEQGDSAMYLCASTDTGQGAVGAFFGQGTRLTVV.

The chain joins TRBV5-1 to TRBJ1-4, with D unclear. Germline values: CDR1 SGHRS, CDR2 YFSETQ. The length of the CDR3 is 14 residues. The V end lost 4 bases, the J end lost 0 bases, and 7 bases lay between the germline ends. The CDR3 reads CASSPLATNEKLFF. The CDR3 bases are TGCGCCAGCAGCCCGTTAGCAACTAATGAAAAACTGTTTTTT. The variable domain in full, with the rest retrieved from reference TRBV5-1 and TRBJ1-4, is KAGVTQTPRYLIKTRGQQVTLSCSPISGHRSVSWYQQTPGQGLQFLFEYFSETQRNKGNFPGRFSGRQFSNSRSEMNVSTLELGDSALYLCASSPLATNEKLFFGSGTQLSVL.

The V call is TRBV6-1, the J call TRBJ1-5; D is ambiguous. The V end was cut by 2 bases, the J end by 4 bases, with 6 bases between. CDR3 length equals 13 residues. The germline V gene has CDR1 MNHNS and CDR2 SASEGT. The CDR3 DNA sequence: TGTGCCAGCAGTGAAAATTTTAATCAGCCCCAGCATTTT. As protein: CASSENFNQPQHF.